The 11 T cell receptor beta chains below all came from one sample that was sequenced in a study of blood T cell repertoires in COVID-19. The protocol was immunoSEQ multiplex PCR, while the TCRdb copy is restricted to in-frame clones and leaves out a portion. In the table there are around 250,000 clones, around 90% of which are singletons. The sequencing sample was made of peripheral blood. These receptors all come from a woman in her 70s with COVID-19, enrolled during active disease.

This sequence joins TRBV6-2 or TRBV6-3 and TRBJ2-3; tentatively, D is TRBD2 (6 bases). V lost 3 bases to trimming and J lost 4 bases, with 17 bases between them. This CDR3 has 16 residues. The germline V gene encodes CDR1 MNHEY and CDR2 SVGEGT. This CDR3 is CASSYLAGTGADTQYF. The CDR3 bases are TGTGCCAGCAGTTATCTTGCCGGGACGGGGGCAGATACGCAGTATTTT.

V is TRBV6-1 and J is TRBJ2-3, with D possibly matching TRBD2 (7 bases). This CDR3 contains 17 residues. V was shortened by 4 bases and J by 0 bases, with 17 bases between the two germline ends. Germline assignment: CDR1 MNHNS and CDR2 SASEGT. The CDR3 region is CASSVVVAGASTDTQYF. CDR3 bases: TGTGCCAGCAGTGTAGTTGTGGCGGGGGCTAGCACAGATACGCAGTATTTT.

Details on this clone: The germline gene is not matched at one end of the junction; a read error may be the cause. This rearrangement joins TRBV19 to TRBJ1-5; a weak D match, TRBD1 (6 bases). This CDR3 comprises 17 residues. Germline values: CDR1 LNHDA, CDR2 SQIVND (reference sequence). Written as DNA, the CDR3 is TGTGCCGGTAGTATATCCCATCTTGACAGGTTCGGGCAGCCCCAGCATTTT. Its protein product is CAGSISHLDRFGQPQHF.

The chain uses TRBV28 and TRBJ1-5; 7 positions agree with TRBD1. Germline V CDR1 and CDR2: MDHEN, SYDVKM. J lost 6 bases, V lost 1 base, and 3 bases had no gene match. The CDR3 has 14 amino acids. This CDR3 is CASSLLSGGQPQHF. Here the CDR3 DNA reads TGTGCCAGCAGTTTATTATCAGGGGGTCAGCCCCAGCATTTT.

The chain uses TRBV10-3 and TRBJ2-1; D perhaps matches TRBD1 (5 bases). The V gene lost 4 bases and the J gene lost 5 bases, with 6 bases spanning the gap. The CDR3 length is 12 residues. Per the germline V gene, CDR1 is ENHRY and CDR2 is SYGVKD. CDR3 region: CAISVRDNEQFF. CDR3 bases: TGTGCCATCAGTGTCAGGGACAATGAGCAGTTCTTC.

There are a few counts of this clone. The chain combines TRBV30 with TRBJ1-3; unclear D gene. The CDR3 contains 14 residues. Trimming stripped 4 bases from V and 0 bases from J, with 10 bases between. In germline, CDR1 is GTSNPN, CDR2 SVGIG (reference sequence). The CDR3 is CAWTVWSSGNTIYF. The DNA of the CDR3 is TGTGCCTGGACCGTTTGGAGCTCTGGAAACACCATATATTTT.

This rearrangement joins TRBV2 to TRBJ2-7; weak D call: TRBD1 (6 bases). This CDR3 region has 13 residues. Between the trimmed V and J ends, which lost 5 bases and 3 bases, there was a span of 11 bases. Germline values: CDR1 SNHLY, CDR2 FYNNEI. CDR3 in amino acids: CASSQDSYYEQYF. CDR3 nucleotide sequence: TGTGCCAGCAGTCAGGACAGCTACTACGAGCAGTACTTC.

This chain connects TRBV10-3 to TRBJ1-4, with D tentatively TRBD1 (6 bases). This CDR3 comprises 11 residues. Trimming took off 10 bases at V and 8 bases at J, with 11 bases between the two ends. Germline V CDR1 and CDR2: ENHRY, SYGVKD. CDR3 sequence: CATSGTEKLFF. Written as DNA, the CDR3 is TGTGCCACGTCCGGGACAGAAAAACTGTTTTTT.

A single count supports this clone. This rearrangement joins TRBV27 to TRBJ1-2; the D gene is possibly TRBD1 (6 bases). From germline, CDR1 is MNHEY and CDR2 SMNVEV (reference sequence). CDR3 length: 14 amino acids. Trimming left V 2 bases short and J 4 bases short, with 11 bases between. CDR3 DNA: TGTGCCAGCAGTTTAGTAGGGGGTAGCTATGGCTACACCTTC. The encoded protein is CASSLVGGSYGYTF.

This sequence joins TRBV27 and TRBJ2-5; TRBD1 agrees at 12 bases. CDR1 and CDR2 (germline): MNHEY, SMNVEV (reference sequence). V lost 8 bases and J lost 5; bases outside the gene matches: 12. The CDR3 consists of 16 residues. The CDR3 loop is CASHAPGQGADETQYF. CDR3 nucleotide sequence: TGTGCCAGCCACGCGCCGGGACAGGGGGCAGATGAGACCCAGTACTTC.

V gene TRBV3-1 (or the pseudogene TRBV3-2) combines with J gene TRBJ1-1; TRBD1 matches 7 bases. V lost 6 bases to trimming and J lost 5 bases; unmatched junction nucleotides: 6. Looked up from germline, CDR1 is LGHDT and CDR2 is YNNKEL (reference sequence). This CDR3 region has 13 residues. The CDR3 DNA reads TGTGCCAGCAGTCTAATACAGGGGACTGAAGCTTTCTTT. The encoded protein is CASSLIQGTEAFF.